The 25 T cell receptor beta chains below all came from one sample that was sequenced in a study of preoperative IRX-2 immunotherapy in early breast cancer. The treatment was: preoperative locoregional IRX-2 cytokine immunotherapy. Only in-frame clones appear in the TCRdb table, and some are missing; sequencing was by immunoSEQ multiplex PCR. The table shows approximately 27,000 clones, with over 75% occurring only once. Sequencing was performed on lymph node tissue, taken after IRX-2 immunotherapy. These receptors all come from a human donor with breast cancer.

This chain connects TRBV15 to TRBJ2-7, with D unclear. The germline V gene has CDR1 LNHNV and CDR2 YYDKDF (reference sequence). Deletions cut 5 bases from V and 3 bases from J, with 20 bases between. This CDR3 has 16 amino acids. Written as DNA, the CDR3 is TGTGCCACCAGCTTTGAATTAGTTGTCACTATCTACGAGCAGTACGTC. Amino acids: CATSFELVVTIYEQYV.

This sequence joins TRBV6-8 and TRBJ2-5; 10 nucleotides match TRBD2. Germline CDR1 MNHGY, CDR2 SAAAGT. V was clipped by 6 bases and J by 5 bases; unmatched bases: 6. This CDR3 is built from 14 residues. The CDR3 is CASRFSSGGETQYF. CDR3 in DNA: TGTGCCAGCAGATTTTCTAGCGGGGGTGAGACCCAGTACTTC.

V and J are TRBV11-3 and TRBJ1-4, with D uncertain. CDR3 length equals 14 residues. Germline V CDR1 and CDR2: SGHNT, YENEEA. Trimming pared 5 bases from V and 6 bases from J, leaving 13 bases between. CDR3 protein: CASSANLGYEKLFF. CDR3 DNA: TGTGCCAGCAGCGCAAACCTGGGGTATGAAAAACTGTTTTTT.

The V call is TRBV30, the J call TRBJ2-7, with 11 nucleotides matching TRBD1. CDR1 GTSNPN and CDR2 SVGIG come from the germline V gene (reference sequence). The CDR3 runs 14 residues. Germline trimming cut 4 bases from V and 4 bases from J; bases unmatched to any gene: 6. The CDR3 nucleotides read TGTGCCTGGAACTCGGGACAGGGGGGTTACGAGCAGTACTTC. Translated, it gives CAWNSGQGGYEQYF.

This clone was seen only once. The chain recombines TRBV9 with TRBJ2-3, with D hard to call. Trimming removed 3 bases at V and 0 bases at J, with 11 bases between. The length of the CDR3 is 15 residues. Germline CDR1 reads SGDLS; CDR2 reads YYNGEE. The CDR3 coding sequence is TGTGCCAGCAGCGCTACGACTCATAGCACAGATACGCAGTATTTT. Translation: CASSATTHSTDTQYF.

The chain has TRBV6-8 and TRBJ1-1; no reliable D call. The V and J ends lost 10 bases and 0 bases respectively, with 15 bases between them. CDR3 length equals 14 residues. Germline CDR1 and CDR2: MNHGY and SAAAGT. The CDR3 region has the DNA TGTGCCACCCTTGCGGGCCGATTGAACACTGAAGCTTTCTTT. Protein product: CATLAGRLNTEAFF.

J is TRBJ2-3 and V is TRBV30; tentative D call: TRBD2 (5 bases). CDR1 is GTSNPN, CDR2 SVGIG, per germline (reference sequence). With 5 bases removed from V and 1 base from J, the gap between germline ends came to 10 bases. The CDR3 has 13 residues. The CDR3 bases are TGTGCCTGGGTATCCGGGGGCACAGATACGCAGTATTTT. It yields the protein CAWVSGGTDTQYF.

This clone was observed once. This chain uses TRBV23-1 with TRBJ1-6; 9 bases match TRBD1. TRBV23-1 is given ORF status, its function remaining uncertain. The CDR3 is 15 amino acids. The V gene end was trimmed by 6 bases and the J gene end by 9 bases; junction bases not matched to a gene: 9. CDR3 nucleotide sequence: TGCGCCAGCAGCTTAGCCGGGACAGGGAGTTCACCCCTCCACTTT. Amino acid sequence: CASSLAGTGSSPLHF.

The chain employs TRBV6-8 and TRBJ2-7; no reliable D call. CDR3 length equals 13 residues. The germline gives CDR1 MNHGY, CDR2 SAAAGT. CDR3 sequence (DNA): TGTGCCATCAGTGTGGAGCAAGCCGGCGAGCAGTACGTC. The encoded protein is CAISVEQAGEQYV.

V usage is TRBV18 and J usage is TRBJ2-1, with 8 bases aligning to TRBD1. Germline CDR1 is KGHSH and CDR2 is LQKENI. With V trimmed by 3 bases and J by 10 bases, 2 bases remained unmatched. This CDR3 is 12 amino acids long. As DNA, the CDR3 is TGTGCCAGCTCACCGGGGACAGGAGAGCAGTTCTTC. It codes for CASSPGTGEQFF.

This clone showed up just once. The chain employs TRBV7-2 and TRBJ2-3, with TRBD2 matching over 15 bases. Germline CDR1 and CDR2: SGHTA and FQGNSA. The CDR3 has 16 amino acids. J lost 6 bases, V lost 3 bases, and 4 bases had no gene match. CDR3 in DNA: TGTGCCAGCAGCTTCCAAGGACTAGCGGGGGGGGATACGCAGTATTTT. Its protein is CASSFQGLAGGDTQYF.

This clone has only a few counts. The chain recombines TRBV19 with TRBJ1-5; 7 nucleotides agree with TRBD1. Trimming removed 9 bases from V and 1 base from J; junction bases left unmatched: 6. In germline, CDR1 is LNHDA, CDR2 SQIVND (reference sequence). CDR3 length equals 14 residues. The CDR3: CASKDRESNQPQHF. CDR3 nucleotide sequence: TGTGCCAGCAAAGACAGGGAAAGCAATCAGCCCCAGCATTTT.

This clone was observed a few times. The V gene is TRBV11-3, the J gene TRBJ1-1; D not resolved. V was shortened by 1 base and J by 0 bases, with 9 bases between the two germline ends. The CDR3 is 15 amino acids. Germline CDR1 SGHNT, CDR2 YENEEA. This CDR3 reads CASSLGNPLNTEAFF. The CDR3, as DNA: TGTGCCAGCAGCTTAGGGAACCCCTTGAACACTGAAGCTTTCTTT.

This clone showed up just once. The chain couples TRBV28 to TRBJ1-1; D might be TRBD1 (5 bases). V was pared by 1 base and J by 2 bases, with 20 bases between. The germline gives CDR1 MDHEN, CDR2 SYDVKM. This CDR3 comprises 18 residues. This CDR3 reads CASSLFARRQRVNTEAFF. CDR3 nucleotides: TGTGCCAGCAGTTTATTCGCCCGTAGACAGCGAGTAAACACTGAAGCTTTCTTT.

CDR3 amino acids: CASSQSYSPLHF. In nucleotides, the CDR3 is TGTGCCAGCAGCCAGAGTTATTCACCCCTCCACTTT. The gene calls are TRBV14 and TRBJ1-6; D gene ambiguous. The V gene's germline CDR1 is SGHDN and CDR2 FVKESK. V dropped 3 bases and J dropped 8 bases, with 5 bases sitting between them. The CDR3 is made up of 12 amino acids.

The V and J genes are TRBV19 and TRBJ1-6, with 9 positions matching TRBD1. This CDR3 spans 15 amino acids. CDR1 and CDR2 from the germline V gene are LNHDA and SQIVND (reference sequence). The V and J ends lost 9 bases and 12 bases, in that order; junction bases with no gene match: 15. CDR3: CASSPNRDRVIPLHF. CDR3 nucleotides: TGTGCCAGCTCACCGAACCGGGACAGGGTGATACCCCTCCACTTT.

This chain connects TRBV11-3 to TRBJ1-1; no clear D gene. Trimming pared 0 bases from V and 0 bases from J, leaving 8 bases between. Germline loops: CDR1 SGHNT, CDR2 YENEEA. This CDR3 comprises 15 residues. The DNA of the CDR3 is TGTGCCAGCAGCTTAGAATGGCTCATGAACACTGAAGCTTTCTTT. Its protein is CASSLEWLMNTEAFF. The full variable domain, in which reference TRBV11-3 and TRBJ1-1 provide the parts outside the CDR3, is EAGVVQSPRYKIIEKKQPVAFWCNPISGHNTLYWYLQNLGQGPELLIRYENEEAVDDSQLPKDRFSAERLKGVDSTLKIQPAELGDSAVYLCASSLEWLMNTEAFFGQGTRLTVV.

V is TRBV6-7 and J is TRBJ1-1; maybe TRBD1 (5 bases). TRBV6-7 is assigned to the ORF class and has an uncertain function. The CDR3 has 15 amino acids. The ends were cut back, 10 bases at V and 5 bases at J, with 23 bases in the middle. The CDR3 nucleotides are TGTGCCATCAGCCGGGACCCTCTGAGTGGTACTGAAGCTTTCTTT. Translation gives CAISRDPLSGTEAFF.

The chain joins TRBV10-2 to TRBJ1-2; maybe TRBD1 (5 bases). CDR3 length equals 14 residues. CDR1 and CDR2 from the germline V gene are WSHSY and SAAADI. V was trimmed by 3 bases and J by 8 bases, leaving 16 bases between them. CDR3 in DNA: TGCGCCAGCAGTGATAGGGACCCCTTAAAAGGCTACACCTTC. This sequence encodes CASSDRDPLKGYTF.

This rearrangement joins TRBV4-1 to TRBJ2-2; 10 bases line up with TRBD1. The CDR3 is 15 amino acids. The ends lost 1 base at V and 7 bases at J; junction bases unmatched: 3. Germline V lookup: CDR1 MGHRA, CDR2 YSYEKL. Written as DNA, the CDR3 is TGCGCCAGCAGCCAAGGACAGGGGGCCGGCGGGGAGCTGTTTTTT. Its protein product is CASSQGQGAGGELFF.

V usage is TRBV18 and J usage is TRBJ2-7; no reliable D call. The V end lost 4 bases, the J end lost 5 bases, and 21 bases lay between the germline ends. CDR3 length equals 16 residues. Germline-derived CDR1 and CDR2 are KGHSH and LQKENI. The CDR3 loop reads CASSRFPGGYENEQYF. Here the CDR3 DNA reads TGTGCCAGCTCACGGTTCCCGGGTGGGTATGAGAACGAGCAGTACTTC.

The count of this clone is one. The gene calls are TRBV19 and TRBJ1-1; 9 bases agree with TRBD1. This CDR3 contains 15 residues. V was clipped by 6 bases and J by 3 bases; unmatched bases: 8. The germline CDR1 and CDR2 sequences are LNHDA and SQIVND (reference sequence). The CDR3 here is CASSNSGQGYTEAFF. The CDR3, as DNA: TGTGCCAGTAGCAACTCGGGACAGGGATACACTGAAGCTTTCTTT.

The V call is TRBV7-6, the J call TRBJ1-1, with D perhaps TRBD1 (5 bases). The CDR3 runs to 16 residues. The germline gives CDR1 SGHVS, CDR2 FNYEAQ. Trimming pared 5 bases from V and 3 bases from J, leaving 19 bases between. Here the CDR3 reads CASSQSRGGKDTEAFF. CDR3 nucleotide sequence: TGTGCCAGCAGCCAATCTCGGGGGGGGAAAGACACTGAAGCTTTCTTT. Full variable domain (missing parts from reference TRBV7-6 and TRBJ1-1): GAGVSQSPRYKVTKRGQDVALRCDPISGHVSLYWYRQALGQGPEFLTYFNYEAQQDKSGLPNDRFSAERPEGSISTLTIQRTEQRDSAMYRCASSQSRGGKDTEAFFGQGTRLTVV.

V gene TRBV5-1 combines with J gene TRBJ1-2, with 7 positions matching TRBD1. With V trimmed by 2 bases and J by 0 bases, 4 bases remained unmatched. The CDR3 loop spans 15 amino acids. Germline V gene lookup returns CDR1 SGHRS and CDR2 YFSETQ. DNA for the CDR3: TGCGCCAGCAGCTTACAGGGGTACTCTAACTATGGCTACACCTTC. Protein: CASSLQGYSNYGYTF.

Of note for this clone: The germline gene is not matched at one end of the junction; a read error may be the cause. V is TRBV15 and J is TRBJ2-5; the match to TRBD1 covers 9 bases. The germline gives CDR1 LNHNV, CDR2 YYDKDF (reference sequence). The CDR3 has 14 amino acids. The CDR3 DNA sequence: TGTGCCAGCAGCTCCAACAGGGGGCGTGGGACCCAGTACTTC. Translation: CASSSNRGRGTQYF.